The table lists the clone carrying this TCR beta chain with a few counts. These data belong to a study of CD8+ T cells in alopecia areata. The CDR3 loop spans 13 amino acids. J gave up 5 bases and V 6 bases, and 6 bases lay outside the gene matches. CDR1 is MNHNS, CDR2 SASEGT, per germline. As to treatment: oral pan-JAK inhibitor, 5-10 mg twice daily. Following RNA extraction, reverse transcription yielded cDNA that acted as the sequencing template. Profiled with immunoSEQ multiplex PCR; TCRdb holds only in-frame clones, not every one. The top ten hold roughly 12% of the sample, which has 190,000 or so clones, about 60% seen once.

V and J are TRBV6-1 and TRBJ2-7; 8 bases map to TRBD1. Material: CD8+ T cells sorted from blood, obtained at week 24, from a patient treated with tofacitinib. The sequence was collected from a human donor with alopecia areata. The CDR3 sequence: CASSVDRDDEQYF. CDR3 DNA sequence: TGTGCCAGCAGCGTGGACAGGGACGACGAGCAGTACTTC.